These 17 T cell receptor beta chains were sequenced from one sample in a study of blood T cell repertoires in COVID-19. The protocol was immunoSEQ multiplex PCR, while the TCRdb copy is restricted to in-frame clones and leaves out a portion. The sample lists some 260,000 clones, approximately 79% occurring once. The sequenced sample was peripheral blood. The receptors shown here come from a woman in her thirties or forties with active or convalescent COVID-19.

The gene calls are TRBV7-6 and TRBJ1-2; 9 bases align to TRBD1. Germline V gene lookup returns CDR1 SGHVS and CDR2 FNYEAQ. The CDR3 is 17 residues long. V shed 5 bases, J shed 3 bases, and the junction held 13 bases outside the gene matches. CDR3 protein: CASSAGLGTGQDYGYTF. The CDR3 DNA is TGTGCCAGCAGCGCCGGACTTGGGACAGGGCAAGACTATGGCTACACCTTC.

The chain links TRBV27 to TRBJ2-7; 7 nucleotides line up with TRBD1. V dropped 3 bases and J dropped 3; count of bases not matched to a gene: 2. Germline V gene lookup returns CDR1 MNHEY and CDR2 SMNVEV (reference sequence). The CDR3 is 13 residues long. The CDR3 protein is CASSLGQNYEQYF. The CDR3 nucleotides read TGTGCCAGCAGTTTGGGACAGAACTACGAGCAGTACTTC.

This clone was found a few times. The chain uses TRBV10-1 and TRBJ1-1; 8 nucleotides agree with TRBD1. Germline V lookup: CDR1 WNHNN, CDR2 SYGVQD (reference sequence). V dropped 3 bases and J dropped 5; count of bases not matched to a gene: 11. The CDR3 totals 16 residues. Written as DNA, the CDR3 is TGCGCCAGCAGTGAAAGGGCAGGGGGCGAGAGGACTGAAGCTTTCTTT. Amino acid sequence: CASSERAGGERTEAFF.

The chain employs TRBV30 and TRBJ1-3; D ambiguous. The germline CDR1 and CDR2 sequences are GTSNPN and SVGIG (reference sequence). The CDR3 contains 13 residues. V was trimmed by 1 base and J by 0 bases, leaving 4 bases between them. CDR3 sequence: CAWSANSGNTIYF. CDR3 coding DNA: TGTGCCTGGAGTGCCAACTCTGGAAACACCATATATTTT.

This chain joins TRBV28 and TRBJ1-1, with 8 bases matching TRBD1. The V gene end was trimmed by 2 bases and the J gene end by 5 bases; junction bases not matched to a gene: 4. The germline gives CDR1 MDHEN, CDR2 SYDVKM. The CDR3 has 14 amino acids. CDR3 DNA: TGTGCCAGCAGTTTAGTGACAGGGGAAACTGAAGCTTTCTTT. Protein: CASSLVTGETEAFF.

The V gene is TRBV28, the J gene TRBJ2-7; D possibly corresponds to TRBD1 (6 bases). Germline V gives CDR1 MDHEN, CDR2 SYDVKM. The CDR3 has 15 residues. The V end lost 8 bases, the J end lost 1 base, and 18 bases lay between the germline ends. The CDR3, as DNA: TGTGCCAGCGGAACTCCTCCGACAGGTTCCTACGAGCAGTACTTC. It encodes CASGTPPTGSYEQYF.

CDR3 sequence (DNA): TGTGCCAGCAGCCCGGGGGGTCGTACACCCCTCCACTTT. This translates into CASSPGGRTPLHF. The J gene is TRBJ1-6, the V gene TRBV11-2, with D tentatively TRBD1 (5 bases). V lost 5 bases and J 11 bases, leaving 13 bases between the germline ends. The CDR3 runs 13 residues. CDR1 SGHAT and CDR2 FQNNGV come from the germline V gene.

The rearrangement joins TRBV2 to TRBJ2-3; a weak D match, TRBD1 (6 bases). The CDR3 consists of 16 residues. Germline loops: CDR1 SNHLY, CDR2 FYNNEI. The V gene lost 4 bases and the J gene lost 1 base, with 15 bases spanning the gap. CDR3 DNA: TGTGCCAGCAGTGCATCACAGGGAAGGGGCACAGATACGCAGTATTTT. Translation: CASSASQGRGTDTQYF.

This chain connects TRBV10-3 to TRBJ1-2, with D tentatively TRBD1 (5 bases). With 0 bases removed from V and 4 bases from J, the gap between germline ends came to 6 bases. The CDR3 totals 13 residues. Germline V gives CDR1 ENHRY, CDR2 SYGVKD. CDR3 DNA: TGTGCCATCAGTGAGTCAGACAGCTATGGCTACACCTTC. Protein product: CAISESDSYGYTF.

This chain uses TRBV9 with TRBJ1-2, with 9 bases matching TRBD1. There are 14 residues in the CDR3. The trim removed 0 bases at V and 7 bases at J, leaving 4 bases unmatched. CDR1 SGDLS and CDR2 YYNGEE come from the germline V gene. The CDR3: CASSVDRTGAGYTF. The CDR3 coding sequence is TGTGCCAGCAGCGTAGACCGGACAGGGGCTGGCTACACCTTC.

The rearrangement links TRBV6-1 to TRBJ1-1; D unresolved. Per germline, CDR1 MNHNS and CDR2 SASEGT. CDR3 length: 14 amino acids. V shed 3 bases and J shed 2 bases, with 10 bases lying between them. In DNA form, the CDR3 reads TGTGCCAGCAGTGAGTTCTTAATAAACACTGAAGCTTTCTTT. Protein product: CASSEFLINTEAFF.

DNA for the CDR3: TGTGCCAGCAGCCAAGGGGTAGCGGGGGGGCCTTGGGATACGCAGTATTTT. Its translation is CASSQGVAGGPWDTQYF. The rearrangement links TRBV3-1 (or the pseudogene TRBV3-2) to TRBJ2-3; 11 nucleotides line up with TRBD2. In germline, CDR1 is LGHDT, CDR2 YNNKEL (reference sequence). The CDR3 spans 17 residues. V gave up 1 base and J gave up 6 bases; unmatched junction bases: 9.

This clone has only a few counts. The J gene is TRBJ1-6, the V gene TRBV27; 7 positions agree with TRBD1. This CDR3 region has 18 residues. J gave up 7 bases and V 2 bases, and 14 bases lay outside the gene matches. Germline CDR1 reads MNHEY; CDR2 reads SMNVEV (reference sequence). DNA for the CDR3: TGTGCCAGCAGTTTAGCTCCCCGCAGGGGGGTCGAGAATTCACCCCTCCACTTT. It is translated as CASSLAPRRGVENSPLHF.

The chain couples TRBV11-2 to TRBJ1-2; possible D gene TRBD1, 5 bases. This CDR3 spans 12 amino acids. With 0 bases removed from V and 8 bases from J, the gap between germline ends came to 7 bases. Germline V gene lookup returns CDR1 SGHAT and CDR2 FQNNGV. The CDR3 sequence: CASSLEGVGYTF. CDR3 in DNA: TGTGCCAGCAGCTTAGAAGGGGTAGGCTACACCTTC.

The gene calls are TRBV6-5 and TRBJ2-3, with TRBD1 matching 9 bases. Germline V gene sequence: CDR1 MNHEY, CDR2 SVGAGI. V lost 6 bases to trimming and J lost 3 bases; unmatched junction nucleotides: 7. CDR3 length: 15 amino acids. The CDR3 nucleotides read TGTGCCAGCAGCTCACAGGGGGCAAAAACAGATACGCAGTATTTT. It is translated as CASSSQGAKTDTQYF.

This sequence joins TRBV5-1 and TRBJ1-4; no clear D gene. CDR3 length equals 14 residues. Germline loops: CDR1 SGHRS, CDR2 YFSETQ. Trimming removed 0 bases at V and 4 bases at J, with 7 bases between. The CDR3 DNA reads TGCGCCAGCAGCTTGGGCTATGGTAATGAAAAACTGTTTTTT. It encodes CASSLGYGNEKLFF.

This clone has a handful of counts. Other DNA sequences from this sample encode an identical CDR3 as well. The CDR3 protein is CASSDTSGGADTQYF. The CDR3 nucleotides read TGTGCCAGCAGTGATACTAGCGGGGGGGCAGATACGCAGTATTTT. This sequence joins TRBV6-4 and TRBJ2-3; 13 nucleotides agree with TRBD2. The CDR3 is 15 residues long. Losses at the gene ends were 3 bases for V and 4 bases for J; bases not matched to a gene: 1. The germline V gene encodes CDR1 MRHNA and CDR2 SNTAGT.